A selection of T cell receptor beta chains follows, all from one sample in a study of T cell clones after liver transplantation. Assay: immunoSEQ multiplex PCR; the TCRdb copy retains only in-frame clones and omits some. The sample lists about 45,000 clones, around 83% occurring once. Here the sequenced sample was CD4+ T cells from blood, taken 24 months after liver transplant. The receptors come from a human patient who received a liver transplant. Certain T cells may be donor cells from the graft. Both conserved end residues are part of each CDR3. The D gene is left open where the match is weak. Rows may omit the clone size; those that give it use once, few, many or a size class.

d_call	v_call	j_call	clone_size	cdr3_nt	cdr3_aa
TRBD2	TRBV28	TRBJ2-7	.	TGTGCCAGCAGCCTCATAAGCGGGGGGGCAGTCTACGAGCAGTACTTC	CASSLISGGAVYEQYF
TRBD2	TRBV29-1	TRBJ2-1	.	TGCAGCTCCATCTCTAGCGGGGACTACAATGAGCAGTTCTTC	CSSISSGDYNEQFF
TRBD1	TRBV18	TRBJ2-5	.	TGTGCCAGCTCACCGCACTCTCAGCCCAGGGGGAGAGAGCAGTACTTC	CASSPHSQPRGREQYF
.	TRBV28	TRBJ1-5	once	TGTGCCAGCAGTGTCAATAGCAATCAGCCCCAGCATTTT	CASSVNSNQPQHF
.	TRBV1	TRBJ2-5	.	TGCACCAGCAGCCAAGGTACTAGCGGGGGGTCCCAAGAGACCCAGTACTTC	CTSSQGTSGGSQETQYF
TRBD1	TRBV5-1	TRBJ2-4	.	TGCGCCAGCGCCCGGGACAGCCTTCAAGACGCCAAAAACATTCAGTACTTC	CASARDSLQDAKNIQYF
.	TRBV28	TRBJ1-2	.	TGTGCCAGCACCTATGGCTCGGCAGTCTATGGCTACACCTTC	CASTYGSAVYGYTF
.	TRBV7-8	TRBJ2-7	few	TGTGCCAGCAGAAAAACCCCCCGGAGCTCCTACGAGCAGTACTTC	CASRKTPRSSYEQYF
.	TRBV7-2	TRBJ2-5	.	TGTGCCAGCAGCTTCGGACACCAAGAGACCCAGTACTTC	CASSFGHQETQYF
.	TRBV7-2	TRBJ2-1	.	TGTGCCAGCAGTTGGGGGAGGCGTGAGCAGTTCTTC	CASSWGRREQFF
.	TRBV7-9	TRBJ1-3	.	TGTGCCAGCAGCTTAGATTTGGGGACAAAGAACACCATATATTTT	CASSLDLGTKNTIYF
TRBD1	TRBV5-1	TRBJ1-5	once	TGCGCCAGCAGCCTGACAGGGAGTCAGCCCCAGCATTTT	CASSLTGSQPQHF
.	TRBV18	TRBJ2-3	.	TGTGCCAGCTCTTCCTCCACAGATACGCAGTATTTT	CASSSSTDTQYF
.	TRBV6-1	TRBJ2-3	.	TGTGCCAGCAGTGAAGCGCTCGGGGGTATAAGCACAGATACGCAGTATTTT	CASSEALGGISTDTQYF
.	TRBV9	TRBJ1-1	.	TGTGCTATCATCCCGAAGAACACTGAAGCTTTCTTT	CAIIPKNTEAFF
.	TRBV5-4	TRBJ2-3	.	TGTGCCAGCAGCTTGGACGCAGATACGCAGTATTTT	CASSLDADTQYF
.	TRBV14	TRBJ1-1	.	TGTGCCAGCAGCCTCTTAGACGGGACTGAAGCTTTCTTT	CASSLLDGTEAFF
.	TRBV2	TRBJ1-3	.	TGTGCCAGCAGTGAAACGGGTCGCTCTGGAAACACCATATATTTT	CASSETGRSGNTIYF